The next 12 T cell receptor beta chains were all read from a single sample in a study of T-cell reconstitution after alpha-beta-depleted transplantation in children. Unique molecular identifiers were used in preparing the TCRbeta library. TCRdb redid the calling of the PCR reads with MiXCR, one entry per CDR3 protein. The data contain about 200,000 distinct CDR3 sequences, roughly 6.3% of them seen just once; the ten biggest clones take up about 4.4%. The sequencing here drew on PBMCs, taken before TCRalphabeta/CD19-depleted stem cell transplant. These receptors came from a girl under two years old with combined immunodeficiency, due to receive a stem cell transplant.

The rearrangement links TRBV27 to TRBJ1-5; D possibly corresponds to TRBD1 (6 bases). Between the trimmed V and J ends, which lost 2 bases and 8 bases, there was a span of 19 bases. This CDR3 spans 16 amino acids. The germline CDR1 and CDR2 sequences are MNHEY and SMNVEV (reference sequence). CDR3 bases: TGTGCCAGCAGTTTAGTGGCCAGCGGGGGACATAAGCCCCAGCATTTT. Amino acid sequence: CASSLVASGGHKPQHF.

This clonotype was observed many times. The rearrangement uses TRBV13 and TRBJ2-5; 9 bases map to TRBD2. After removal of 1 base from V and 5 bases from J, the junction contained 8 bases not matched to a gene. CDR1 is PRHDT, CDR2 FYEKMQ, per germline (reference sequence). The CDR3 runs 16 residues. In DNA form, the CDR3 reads TGTGCCAGCAGCTTAGCGGTAGCGGGAGAGAGGGAGACCCAGTACTTC. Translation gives CASSLAVAGERETQYF. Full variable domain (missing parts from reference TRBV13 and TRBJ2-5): AAGVIQSPRHLIKEKRETATLKCYPIPRHDTVYWYQQGPGQDPQFLISFYEKMQSDKGSIPDRFSAQQFSDYHSELNMSSLELGDSALYFCASSLAVAGERETQYFGPGTRLLVL.

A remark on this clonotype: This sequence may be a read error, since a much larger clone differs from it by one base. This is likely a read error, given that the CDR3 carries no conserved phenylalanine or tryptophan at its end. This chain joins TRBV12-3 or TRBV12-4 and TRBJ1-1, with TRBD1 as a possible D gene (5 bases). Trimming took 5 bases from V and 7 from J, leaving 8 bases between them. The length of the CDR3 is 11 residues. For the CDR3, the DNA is TGTGCCAGCAGTCCCGGACATGAAGCTTTCGTT. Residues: CASSPGHEAFV.

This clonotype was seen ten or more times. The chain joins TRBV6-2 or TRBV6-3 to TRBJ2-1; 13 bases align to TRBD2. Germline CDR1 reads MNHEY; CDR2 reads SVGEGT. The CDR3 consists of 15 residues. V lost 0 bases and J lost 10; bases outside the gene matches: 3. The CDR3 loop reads CASSYSRTSGREQFF. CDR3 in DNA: TGTGCCAGCAGTTACTCGAGGACTAGCGGGAGAGAGCAGTTCTTC.

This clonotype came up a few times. The chain's CDR3 is CSARDPGARPGYTF. DNA for the CDR3: TGCAGTGCTAGAGATCCTGGGGCGCGACCTGGCTACACCTTC. V usage is TRBV20-1 and J usage is TRBJ1-2, with D possibly TRBD1 on 5 matching bases. The V gene's germline CDR1 is DFQATT and CDR2 SNEGSKA (reference sequence). V shed 0 bases and J shed 7 bases, with 15 bases lying between them. CDR3 length: 14 residues.

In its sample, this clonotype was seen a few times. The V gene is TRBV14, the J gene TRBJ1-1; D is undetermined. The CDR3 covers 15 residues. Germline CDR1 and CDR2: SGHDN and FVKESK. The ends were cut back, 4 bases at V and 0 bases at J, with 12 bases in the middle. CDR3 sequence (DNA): TGTGCCAGCAGCCCTCAGAAATTACTGAACACTGAAGCTTTCTTT. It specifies CASSPQKLLNTEAFF.

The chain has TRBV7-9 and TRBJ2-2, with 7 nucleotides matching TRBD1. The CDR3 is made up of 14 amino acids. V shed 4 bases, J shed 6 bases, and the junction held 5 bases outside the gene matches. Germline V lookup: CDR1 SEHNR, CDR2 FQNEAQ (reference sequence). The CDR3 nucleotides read TGTGCCAGCAGCTCAAGACAGGGTGCCGGGGAGCTGTTTTTT. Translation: CASSSRQGAGELFF. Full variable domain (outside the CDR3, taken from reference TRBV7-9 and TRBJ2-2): DTGVSQNPRHKITKRGQNVTFRCDPISEHNRLYWYRQTLGQGPEFLTYFQNEAQLEKSRLLSDRFSAERPKGSFSTLEIQRTEQGDSAMYLCASSSRQGAGELFFGEGSRLTVL.

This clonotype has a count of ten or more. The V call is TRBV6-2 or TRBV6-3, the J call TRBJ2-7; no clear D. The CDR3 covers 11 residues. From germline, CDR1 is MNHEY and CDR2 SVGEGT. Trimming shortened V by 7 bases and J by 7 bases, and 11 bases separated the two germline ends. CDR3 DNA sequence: TGTGCCAGCACATGGTTAGCAGAGCAGTACTTC. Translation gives CASTWLAEQYF.

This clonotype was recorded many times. The CDR3 sequence: CASSLSPTDYNEQFF. Written as DNA, the CDR3 is TGTGCCAGCAGTTTATCCCCGACTGACTACAATGAGCAGTTCTTC. The rearrangement uses TRBV12-3 or TRBV12-4 and TRBJ2-1; D is uncertain. This CDR3 has 15 residues. The V gene lost 2 bases and the J gene lost 3 bases, with 11 bases spanning the gap.

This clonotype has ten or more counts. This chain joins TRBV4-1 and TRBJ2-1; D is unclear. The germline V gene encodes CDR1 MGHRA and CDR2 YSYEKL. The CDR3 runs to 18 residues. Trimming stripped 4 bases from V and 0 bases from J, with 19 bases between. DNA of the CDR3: TGCGCCAGCAGCCCGAGGATGGTTTCTATGAGCTCCTACAATGAGCAGTTCTTC. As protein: CASSPRMVSMSSYNEQFF.

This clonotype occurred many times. The CDR3 DNA sequence: TGTGCCAGCAGCCAAGATAGGGGACAGGGTCTGGACACTGAAGCTTTCTTT. It translates to CASSQDRGQGLDTEAFF. The rearrangement joins TRBV4-2 to TRBJ1-1; TRBD1 aligns across 9 bases. Germline CDR1 reads LGHNA; CDR2 reads YNFKEQ. The junction had 8 bases not matched to a gene; V was cut back by 0 bases and J by 3 bases. The CDR3 contains 17 residues.

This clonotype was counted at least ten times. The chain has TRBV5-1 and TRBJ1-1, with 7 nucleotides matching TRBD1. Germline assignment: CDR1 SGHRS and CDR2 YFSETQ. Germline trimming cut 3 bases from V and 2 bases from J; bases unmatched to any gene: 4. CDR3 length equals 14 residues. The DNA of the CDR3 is TGCGCCAGCAGCTATACAGGGGTAAACACTGAAGCTTTCTTT. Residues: CASSYTGVNTEAFF. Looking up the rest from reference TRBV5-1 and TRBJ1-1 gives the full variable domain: KAGVTQTPRYLIKTRGQQVTLSCSPISGHRSVSWYQQTPGQGLQFLFEYFSETQRNKGNFPGRFSGRQFSNSRSEMNVSTLELGDSALYLCASSYTGVNTEAFFGQGTRLTVV.